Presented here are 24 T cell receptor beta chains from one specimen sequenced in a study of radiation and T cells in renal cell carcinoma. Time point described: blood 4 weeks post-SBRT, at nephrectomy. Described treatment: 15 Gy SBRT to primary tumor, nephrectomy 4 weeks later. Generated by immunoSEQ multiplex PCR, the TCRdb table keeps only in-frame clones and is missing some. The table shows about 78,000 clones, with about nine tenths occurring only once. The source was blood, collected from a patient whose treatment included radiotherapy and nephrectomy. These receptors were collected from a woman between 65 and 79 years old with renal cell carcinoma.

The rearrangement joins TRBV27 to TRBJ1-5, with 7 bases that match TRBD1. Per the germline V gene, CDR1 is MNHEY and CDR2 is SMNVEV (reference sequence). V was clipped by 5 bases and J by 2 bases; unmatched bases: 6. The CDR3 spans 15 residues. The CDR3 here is CASSLQGGGNQPQHF. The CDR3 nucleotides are TGTGCCAGCAGTCTGCAGGGGGGGGGCAATCAGCCCCAGCATTTT.

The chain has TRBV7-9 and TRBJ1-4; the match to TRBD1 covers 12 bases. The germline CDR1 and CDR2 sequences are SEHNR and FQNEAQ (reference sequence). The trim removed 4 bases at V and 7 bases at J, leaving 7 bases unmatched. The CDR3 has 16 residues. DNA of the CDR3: TGTGCCAGCAGCTCGAACCGGGACAGGGGGCTTGAAAAACTGTTTTTT. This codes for CASSSNRDRGLEKLFF.

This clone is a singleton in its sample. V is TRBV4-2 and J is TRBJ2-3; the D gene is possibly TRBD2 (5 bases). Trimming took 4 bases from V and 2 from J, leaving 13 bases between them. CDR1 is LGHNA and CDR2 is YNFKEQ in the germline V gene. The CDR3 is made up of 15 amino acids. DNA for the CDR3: TGTGCCAGCAGCCCGACGGACTCTAACACAGATACGCAGTATTTT. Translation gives CASSPTDSNTDTQYF.

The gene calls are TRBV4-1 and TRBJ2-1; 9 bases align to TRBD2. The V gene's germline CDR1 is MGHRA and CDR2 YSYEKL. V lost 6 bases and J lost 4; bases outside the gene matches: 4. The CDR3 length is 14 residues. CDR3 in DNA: TGCGCCAGCAGGCAGCGGGGGGATTACAATGAGCAGTTCTTC. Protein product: CASRQRGDYNEQFF.

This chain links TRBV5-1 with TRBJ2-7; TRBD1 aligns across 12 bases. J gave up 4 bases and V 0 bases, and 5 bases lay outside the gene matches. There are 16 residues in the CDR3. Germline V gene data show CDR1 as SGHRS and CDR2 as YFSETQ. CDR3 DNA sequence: TGCGCCAGCAGCTTGGGGGGACAGGGGGCCCATTACGAGCAGTACTTC. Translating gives CASSLGGQGAHYEQYF.

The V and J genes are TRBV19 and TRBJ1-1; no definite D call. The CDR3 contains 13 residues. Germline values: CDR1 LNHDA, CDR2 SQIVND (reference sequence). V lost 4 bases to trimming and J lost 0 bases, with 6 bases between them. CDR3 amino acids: CASSTGMNTEAFF. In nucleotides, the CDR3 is TGTGCCAGTAGTACTGGAATGAACACTGAAGCTTTCTTT.

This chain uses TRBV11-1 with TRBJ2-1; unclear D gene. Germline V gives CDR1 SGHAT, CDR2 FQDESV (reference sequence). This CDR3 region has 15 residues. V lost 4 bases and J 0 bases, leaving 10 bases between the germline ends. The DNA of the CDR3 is TGTGCCAGCAGCTCGGACCCGAGCTCCTACAATGAGCAGTTCTTC. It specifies CASSSDPSSYNEQFF.

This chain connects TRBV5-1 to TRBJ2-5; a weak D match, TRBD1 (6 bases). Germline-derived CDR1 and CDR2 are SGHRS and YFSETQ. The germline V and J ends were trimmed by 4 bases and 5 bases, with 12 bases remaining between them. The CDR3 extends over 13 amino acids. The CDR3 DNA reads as TGCGCCAGCAGCGCCACAGGGTCTGAGACCCAGTACTTC. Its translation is CASSATGSETQYF.

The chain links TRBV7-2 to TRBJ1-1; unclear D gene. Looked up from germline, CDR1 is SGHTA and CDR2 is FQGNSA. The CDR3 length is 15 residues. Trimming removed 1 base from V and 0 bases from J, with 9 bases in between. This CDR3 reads CASSLGYSLNTEAFF. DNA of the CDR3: TGTGCCAGCAGCTTAGGTTACAGCTTGAACACTGAAGCTTTCTTT.

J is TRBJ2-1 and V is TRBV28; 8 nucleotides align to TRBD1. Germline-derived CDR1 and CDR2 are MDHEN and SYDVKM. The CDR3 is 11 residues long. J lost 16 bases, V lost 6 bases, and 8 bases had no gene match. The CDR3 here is CASRRDRTPFF. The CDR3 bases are TGTGCCAGCAGAAGGGACAGGACCCCCTTCTTC.

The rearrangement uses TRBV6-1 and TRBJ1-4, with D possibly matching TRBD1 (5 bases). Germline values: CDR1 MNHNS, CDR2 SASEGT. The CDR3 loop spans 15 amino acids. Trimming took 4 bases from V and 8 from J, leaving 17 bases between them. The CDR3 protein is CASSARVRVQEKLFF. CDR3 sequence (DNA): TGTGCCAGCAGTGCAAGGGTCAGGGTGCAAGAAAAACTGTTTTTT.

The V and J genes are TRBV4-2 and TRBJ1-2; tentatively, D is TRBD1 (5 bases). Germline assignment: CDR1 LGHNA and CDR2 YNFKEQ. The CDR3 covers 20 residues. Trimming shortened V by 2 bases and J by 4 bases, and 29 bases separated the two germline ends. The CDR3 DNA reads TGTGCCAGCAGCCAACAACACCCCTCTCATTTTATTCGACAGTTCTATGGCTACACCTTC. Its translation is CASSQQHPSHFIRQFYGYTF.

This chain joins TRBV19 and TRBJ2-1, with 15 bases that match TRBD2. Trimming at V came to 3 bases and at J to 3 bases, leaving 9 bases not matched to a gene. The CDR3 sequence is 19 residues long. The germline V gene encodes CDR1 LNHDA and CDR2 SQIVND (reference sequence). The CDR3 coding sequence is TGTGCCAGTAGTATCGGACTAGCGGGGGGGCTTAGTGGCTACAATGAGCAGTTCTTC. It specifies CASSIGLAGGLSGYNEQFF.

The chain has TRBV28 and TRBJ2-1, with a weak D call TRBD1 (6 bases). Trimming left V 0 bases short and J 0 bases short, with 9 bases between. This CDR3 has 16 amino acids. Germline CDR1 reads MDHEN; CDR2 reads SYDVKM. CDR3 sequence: CASSLWSGASYNEQFF. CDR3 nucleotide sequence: TGTGCCAGCAGTTTATGGTCAGGGGCCTCCTACAATGAGCAGTTCTTC.

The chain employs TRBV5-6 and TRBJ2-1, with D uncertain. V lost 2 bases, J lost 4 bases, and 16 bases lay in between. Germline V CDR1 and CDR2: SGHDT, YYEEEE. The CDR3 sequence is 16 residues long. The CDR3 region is CASSLTLISKYNEQFF. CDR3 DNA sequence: TGTGCCAGCAGCTTAACTTTGATCTCAAAGTACAATGAGCAGTTCTTC.

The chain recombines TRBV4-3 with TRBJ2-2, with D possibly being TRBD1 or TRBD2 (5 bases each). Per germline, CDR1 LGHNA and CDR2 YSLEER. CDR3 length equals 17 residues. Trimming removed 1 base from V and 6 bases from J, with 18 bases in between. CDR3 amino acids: CASSQASFVRDPGELFF. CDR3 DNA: TGCGCCAGCAGCCAAGCCTCTTTCGTGAGGGACCCCGGGGAGCTGTTTTTT.

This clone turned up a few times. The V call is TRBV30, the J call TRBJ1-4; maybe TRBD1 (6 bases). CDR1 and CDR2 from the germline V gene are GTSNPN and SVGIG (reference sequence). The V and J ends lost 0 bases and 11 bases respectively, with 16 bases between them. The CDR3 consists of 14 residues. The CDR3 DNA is TGTGCCTGGAGTGTCCGTCAGGGGAGAGGGAAACTGTTTTTT. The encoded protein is CAWSVRQGRGKLFF. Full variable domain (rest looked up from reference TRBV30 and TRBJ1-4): SQTIHQWPATLVQPVGSPLSLECTVEGTSNPNLYWYRQAAGRGLQLLFYSVGIGQISSEVPQNLSASRPQDRQFILSSKKLLLSDSGFYLCAWSVRQGRGKLFFGSGTQLSVL.

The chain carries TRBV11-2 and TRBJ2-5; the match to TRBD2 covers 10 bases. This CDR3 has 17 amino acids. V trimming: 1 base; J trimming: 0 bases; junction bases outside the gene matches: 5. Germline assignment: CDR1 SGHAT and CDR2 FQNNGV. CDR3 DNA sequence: TGTGCCAGCAGCTTAGGTCTAGCGGGGGCCTACCAAGAGACCCAGTACTTC. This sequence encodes CASSLGLAGAYQETQYF.

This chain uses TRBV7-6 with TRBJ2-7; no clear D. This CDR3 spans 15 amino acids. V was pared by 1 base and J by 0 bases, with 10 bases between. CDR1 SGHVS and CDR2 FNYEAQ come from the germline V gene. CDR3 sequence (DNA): TGTGCCAGCAGCTTAGTTTCTGATCTCTCCTACGAGCAGTACTTC. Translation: CASSLVSDLSYEQYF.

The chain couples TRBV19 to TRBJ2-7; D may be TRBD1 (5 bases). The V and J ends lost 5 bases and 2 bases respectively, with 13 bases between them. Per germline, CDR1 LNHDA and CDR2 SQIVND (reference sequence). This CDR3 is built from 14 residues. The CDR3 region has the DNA TGTGCCAGTAGTGTGACAGTCCTTACCTACGAGCAGTACTTC. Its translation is CASSVTVLTYEQYF.

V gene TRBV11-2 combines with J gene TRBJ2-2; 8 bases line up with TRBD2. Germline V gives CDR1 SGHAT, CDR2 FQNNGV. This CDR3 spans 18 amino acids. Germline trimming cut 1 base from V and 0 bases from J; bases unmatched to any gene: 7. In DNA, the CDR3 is TGTGCCAGCAGCTTAGTCCCCCAGCGGGGGACGAACACCGGGGAGCTGTTTTTT. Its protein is CASSLVPQRGTNTGELFF. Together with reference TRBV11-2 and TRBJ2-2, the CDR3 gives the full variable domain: EAGVAQSPRYKIIEKRQSVAFWCNPISGHATLYWYQQILGQGPKLLIQFQNNGVVDDSQLPKDRFSAERLKGVDSTLKIQPAKLEDSAVYLCASSLVPQRGTNTGELFFGEGSRLTVL.

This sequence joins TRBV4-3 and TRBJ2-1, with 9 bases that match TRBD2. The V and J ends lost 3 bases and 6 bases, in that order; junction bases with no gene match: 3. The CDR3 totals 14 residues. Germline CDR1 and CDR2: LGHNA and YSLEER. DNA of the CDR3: TGCGCCAGCAGCCAGGGACTAGCTTCCAATGAGCAGTTCTTC. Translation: CASSQGLASNEQFF.

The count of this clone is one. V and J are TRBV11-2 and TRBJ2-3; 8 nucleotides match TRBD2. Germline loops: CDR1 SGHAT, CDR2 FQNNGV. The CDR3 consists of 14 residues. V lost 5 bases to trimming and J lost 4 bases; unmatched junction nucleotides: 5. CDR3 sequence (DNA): TGTGCCAGCAGCATCGGACTAGCCGCAGATACGCAGTATTTT. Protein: CASSIGLAADTQYF.

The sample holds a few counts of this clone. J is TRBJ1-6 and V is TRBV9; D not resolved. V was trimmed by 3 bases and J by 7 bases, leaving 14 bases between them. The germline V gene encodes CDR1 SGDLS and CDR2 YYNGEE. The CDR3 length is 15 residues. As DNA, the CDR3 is TGTGCCAGCAGCGCGGCCGGCCGGGGAAATTCACCCCTCCACTTT. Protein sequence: CASSAAGRGNSPLHF. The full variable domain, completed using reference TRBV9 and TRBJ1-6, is DSGVTQTPKHLITATGQRVTLRCSPRSGDLSVYWYQQSLDQGLQFLIQYYNGEERAKGNILERFSAQQFPDLHSELNLSSLELGDSALYFCASSAAGRGNSPLHFGNGTRLTVT.